Each of the 8 T cell receptor beta chains below was sequenced from the same sample in a study of shared clonotypes between healthy human individuals. TCRdb keeps only in-frame clones here, not all; method: immunoSEQ multiplex PCR. The data show hundreds of thousands of clones, around 78% seen once. Sequenced sample: PBMCs. The receptors here all came from a woman aged 35 to 49 in good health. Some clones in this sample may be carry-over from other donors' samples.

The V gene is TRBV30, the J gene TRBJ1-1; unclear D gene. This CDR3 contains 12 residues. The V gene's germline CDR1 is GTSNPN and CDR2 SVGIG (reference sequence). Trimming took 3 bases from V and 2 from J, leaving 7 bases between them. This CDR3 reads CAWREINTEAFF. As DNA, the CDR3 is TGTGCCTGGAGGGAAATAAACACTGAAGCTTTCTTT. Based on the CDR3 plus reference TRBV30 and TRBJ1-1, the full variable domain is SQTIHQWPATLVQPVGSPLSLECTVEGTSNPNLYWYRQAAGRGLQLLFYSVGIGQISSEVPQNLSASRPQDRQFILSSKKLLLSDSGFYLCAWREINTEAFFGQGTRLTVV.

The chain links TRBV5-1 to TRBJ2-7; the match to TRBD2 covers 8 bases. The germline CDR1 and CDR2 sequences are SGHRS and YFSETQ. The junction had 9 bases not matched to a gene; V was cut back by 4 bases and J by 6 bases. The CDR3 spans 14 residues. CDR3 region: CASSPTGGVGEQYF. In nucleotides, the CDR3 is TGCGCCAGCAGCCCGACGGGAGGGGTTGGCGAGCAGTACTTC.

Worth noting for this clone: A read error is possible here, since a much larger clone lies one base away. The V call is TRBV28, the J call TRBJ1-6; unclear D gene. Germline V gene sequence: CDR1 MDHEN, CDR2 SYDVKM. The CDR3 is 13 residues long. V was shortened by 3 bases and J by 9 bases, with 9 bases between the two germline ends. CDR3 bases: TGTGCCAGCAGTTTGCGGAACGCTTCACCCCTCCACTTT. Translating gives CASSLRNASPLHF.

There are a few counts of this clone. The gene calls are TRBV6-1 and TRBJ2-6; D uncertain. CDR3 length equals 16 residues. Trimming removed 2 bases from V and 0 bases from J, with 8 bases in between. CDR1 and CDR2 from the germline V gene are MNHNS and SASEGT. CDR3 in amino acids: CASSERPNSGANVLTF. The CDR3 DNA sequence: TGTGCCAGCAGTGAAAGACCGAACTCTGGGGCCAACGTCCTGACTTTC.

The gene calls are TRBV10-2 and TRBJ1-4, with TRBD1 matching over 8 bases. Germline V lookup: CDR1 WSHSY, CDR2 SAAADI. V lost 3 bases to trimming and J lost 10 bases; unmatched junction nucleotides: 7. The CDR3 runs 14 residues. The CDR3: CASSDGAGGGKLFF. As DNA, the CDR3 is TGCGCCAGCAGTGACGGGGCAGGGGGCGGAAAACTGTTTTTT.

This sequence joins TRBV30 and TRBJ2-7, with a tentative D call TRBD1 (6 bases). The germline V gene has CDR1 GTSNPN and CDR2 SVGIG (reference sequence). There are 13 residues in the CDR3. V dropped 0 bases and J dropped 3 bases, with 9 bases sitting between them. The CDR3 sequence: CAWSVDSNYEQYF. In nucleotides, the CDR3 is TGTGCCTGGAGTGTGGACAGCAACTACGAGCAGTACTTC.

To note about this clone: A much larger clonotype is one base distant, so this may be a read error. The chain combines TRBV6-1 with TRBJ2-7, with TRBD1 identical over 11 bases. The CDR3 extends over 15 amino acids. Germline loops: CDR1 MNHNS, CDR2 SASEGT. CDR3 region: CASNPDRGRGYEQHF. CDR3 nucleotide sequence: TGTGCCAGCAACCCGGACAGGGGGCGCGGGTACGAGCAGCACTTC.

The chain recombines TRBV7-8 with TRBJ2-1; D call uncertain. The CDR3 loop spans 12 amino acids. The V and J ends lost 2 bases and 8 bases respectively, with 7 bases between them. CDR1 is SGHVS and CDR2 is FQNEAQ in the germline V gene. The CDR3 DNA sequence: TGTGCCAGCAGCTTATTTCGCGATGAGCAGTTCTTC. Its translation is CASSLFRDEQFF.